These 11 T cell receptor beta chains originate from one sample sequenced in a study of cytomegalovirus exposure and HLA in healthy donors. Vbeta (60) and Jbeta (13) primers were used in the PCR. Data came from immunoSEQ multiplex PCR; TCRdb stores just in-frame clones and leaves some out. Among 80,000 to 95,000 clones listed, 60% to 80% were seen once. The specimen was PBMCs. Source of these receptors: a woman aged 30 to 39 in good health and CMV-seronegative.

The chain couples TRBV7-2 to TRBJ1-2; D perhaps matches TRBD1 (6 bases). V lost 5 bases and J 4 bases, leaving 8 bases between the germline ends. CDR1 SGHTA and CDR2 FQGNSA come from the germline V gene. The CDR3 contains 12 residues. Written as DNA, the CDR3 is TGTGCCAGCAGCAGGACAGTCTATGGCTACACCTTC. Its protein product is CASSRTVYGYTF.

CDR3 residues: CASSLEGQGAGRMNTEAFF. Written as DNA, the CDR3 is TGTGCCAGCAGCTTAGAGGGGCAGGGCGCAGGTAGAATGAACACTGAAGCTTTCTTT. The gene calls are TRBV11-2 and TRBJ1-1, with D possibly matching TRBD1 (5 bases). CDR1 and CDR2 from the germline V gene are SGHAT and FQNNGV. V was cut by 0 bases and J by 0 bases, with 20 bases left in between. This CDR3 spans 19 amino acids.

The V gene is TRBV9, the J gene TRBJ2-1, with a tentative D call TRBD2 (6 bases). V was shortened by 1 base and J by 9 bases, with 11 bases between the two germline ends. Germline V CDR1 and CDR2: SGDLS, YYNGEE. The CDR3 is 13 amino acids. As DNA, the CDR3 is TGTGCCAGCAGCGTAACTAGCTGGGGTGAGCAGTTCTTC. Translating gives CASSVTSWGEQFF. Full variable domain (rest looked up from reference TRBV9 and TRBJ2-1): DSGVTQTPKHLITATGQRVTLRCSPRSGDLSVYWYQQSLDQGLQFLIQYYNGEERAKGNILERFSAQQFPDLHSELNLSSLELGDSALYFCASSVTSWGEQFFGPGTRLTVL.

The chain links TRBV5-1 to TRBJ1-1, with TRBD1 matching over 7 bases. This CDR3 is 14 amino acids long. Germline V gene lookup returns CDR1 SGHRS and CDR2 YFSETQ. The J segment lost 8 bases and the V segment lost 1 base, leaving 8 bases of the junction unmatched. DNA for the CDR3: TGCGCCAGCAGCTTGCAGGGACAGTTCGGAGAAGCTTTCTTT. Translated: CASSLQGQFGEAFF. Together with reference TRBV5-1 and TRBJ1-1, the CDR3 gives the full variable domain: KAGVTQTPRYLIKTRGQQVTLSCSPISGHRSVSWYQQTPGQGLQFLFEYFSETQRNKGNFPGRFSGRQFSNSRSEMNVSTLELGDSALYLCASSLQGQFGEAFFGQGTRLTVV.

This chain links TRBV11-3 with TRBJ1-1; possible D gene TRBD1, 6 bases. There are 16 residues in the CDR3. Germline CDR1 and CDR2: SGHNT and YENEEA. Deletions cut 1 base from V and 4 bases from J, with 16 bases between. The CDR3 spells CASSLVGQHVGTEAFF. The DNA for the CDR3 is TGTGCCAGCAGCTTAGTGGGACAACATGTCGGCACTGAAGCTTTCTTT.

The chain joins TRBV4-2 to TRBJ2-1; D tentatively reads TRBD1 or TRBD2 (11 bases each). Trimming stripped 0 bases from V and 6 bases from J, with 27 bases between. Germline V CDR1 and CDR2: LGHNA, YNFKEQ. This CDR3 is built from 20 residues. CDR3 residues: CASSQDPGQGGSGRANEQFF. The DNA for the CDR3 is TGTGCCAGCAGCCAAGACCCGGGACAGGGGGGTAGCGGGAGGGCCAATGAGCAGTTCTTC.

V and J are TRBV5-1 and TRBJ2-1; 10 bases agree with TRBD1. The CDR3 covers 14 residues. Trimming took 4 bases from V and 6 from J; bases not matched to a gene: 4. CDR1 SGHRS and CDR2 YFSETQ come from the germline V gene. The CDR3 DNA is TGCGCCAGCAGCGCTAGGACAGGGGGCAATGAGCAGTTCTTC. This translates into CASSARTGGNEQFF.

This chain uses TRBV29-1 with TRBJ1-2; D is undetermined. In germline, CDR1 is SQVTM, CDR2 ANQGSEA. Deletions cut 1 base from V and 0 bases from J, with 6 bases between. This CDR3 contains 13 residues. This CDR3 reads CSVEGRTNYGYTF. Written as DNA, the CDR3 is TGCAGCGTTGAAGGGCGGACTAACTATGGCTACACCTTC.

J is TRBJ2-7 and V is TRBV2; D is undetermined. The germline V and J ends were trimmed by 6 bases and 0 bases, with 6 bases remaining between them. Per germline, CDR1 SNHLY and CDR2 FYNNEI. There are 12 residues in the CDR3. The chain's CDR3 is CASRFGSYEQYF. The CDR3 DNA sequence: TGTGCCAGCAGATTCGGCTCCTACGAGCAGTACTTC. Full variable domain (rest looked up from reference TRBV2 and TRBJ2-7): EPEVTQTPSHQVTQMGQEVILRCVPISNHLYFYWYRQILGQKVEFLVSFYNNEISEKSEIFDDQFSVERPDGSNFTLKIRSTKLEDSAMYFCASRFGSYEQYFGPGTRLTVT.

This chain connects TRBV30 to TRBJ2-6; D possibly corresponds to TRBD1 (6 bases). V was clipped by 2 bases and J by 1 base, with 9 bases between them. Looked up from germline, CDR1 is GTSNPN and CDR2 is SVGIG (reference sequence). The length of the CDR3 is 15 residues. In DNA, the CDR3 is TGTGCCTGGAGTATAGGGGGTTCTGGGGCCAACGTCCTGACTTTC. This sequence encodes CAWSIGGSGANVLTF.

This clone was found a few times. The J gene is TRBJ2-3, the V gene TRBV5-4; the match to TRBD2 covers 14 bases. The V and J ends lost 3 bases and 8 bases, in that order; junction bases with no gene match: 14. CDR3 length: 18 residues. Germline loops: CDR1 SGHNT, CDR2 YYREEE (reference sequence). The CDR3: CASSSLEGTSGGALTQYF. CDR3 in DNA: TGTGCCAGCAGCTCCTTAGAAGGGACTAGCGGGGGTGCGCTTACGCAGTATTTT.